A selection of T cell receptor beta chains follows, all from one sample in a study of post-analysis software for immune sequencing data. In TCRdb, the PCR reads were re-called with MiXCR into one record per CDR3 protein. This table has roughly 540,000 distinct CDR3 sequences, less than 40% appearing once. Sample: blood. The receptors derive from a girl aged 2-17 years with multiple sclerosis. CDR3s include the opening cysteine and the closing phenylalanine or tryptophan. D genes are given only for firm matches. Clone sizes are given selectively: once, few, many, or a class where the clone is expanded.

v_call	j_call	d_call	clone_size	cdr3_aa	cdr3_nt
TRBV20-1	TRBJ2-4	-	-	CSGEGQGGNIQYF	TGCAGTGGGGAGGGGCAGGGGGGAAACATTCAGTACTTC
TRBV11-1	TRBJ2-1	TRBD1	once	CASRLRDSTNEQFF	TGTGCCAGCAGACTCCGGGACAGTACTAATGAGCAGTTCTTC
TRBV5-1	TRBJ1-1	-	-	CASSLGGSGVRNTEAFF	TGCGCCAGCAGCTTGGGGGGATCCGGGGTAAGGAACACTGAAGCTTTCTTT
TRBV20-1	TRBJ2-3	TRBD2	-	CSAPGLAGLADTQYF	TGCAGTGCTCCAGGACTAGCGGGGTTGGCAGATACGCAGTATTTT
TRBV11-2	TRBJ1-1	-	-	CASSLTGDHAEAFF	TGTGCCAGCAGCTTGACGGGCGACCACGCTGAAGCTTTCTTT
TRBV5-1	TRBJ2-7	TRBD2	-	CASSSSGGDSYEQYF	TGCGCCAGCAGCTCTAGCGGGGGCGACTCCTACGAGCAGTACTTC
TRBV19	TRBJ2-7	TRBD2	-	CASSTGLGDEQYF	TGTGCCAGTAGTACCGGACTAGGCGACGAGCAGTACTTC
TRBV10-3	TRBJ2-1	-	few	CAINGGSGEQFF	TGTGCCATCAACGGAGGGAGTGGGGAGCAGTTCTTC
TRBV29-1	TRBJ2-3	-	few	CSVGGGGQITDTQYF	TGCAGCGTTGGGGGGGGAGGACAGATCACAGATACGCAGTATTTT
TRBV11-2	TRBJ2-3	-	-	CASSPSPDSYTLGRKTQYF	TGTGCCAGCAGCCCCTCCCCCGACTCTTACACATTAGGACGAAAGACCCAGTATTTT
TRBV20-1	TRBJ2-1	-	-	CSARDRRISRGAGLVPEQFF	TGCAGTGCTAGAGATCGGCGGATAAGTAGGGGGGCGGGCCTTGTCCCTGAGCAGTTCTTC
TRBV5-1	TRBJ2-3	-	few	CASSPQGSTDTRYF	TGCGCCAGCAGCCCACAGGGAAGCACAGATACGCGGTATTTT
TRBV24-1	TRBJ2-7	-	few	CATSRGRDEQYF	TGTGCCACCAGTCGGGGGAGAGACGAGCAGTACTTC
TRBV9	TRBJ2-1	-	many	CASSVGPGDEQFF	TGTGCCAGCAGCGTAGGTCCGGGGGATGAGCAGTTCTTC
TRBV5-1	TRBJ1-1	-	-	CASSLAPHLEAFF	TGCGCCAGCAGCTTGGCCCCTCACCTTGAAGCTTTCTTT
TRBV12-3/TRBV12-4	TRBJ2-5	TRBD2	-	CASSLPTSGGWETQYF	TGTGCCAGCAGTTTACCGACTAGCGGGGGATGGGAGACCCAGTACTTC
TRBV9	TRBJ2-1	-	few	CASSFRGRGYNEQFF	TGTGCCAGCAGCTTTCGGGGCAGAGGCTACAATGAGCAGTTCTTC
TRBV4-2	TRBJ2-5	TRBD1	-	CASSQPGQGRETQYF	TGTGCCAGCAGCCAACCGGGACAGGGGAGGGAGACCCAGTACTTC
TRBV6-2/TRBV6-3	TRBJ1-6	-	-	CASSLGYNSPLHF	TGTGCCAGCAGTCTCGGCTATAATTCACCCCTCCACTTT
TRBV6-5	TRBJ1-2	-	-	CASNRGRNHGYTF	TGTGCCAGTAATCGAGGACGAAACCATGGCTACACCTTC
TRBV6-6	TRBJ2-7	TRBD2	few	CASTPGGADSYEQYF	TGTGCCAGCACCCCCGGGGGGGCCGACTCCTACGAGCAGTACTTC
TRBV6-4	TRBJ2-7	-	once	CASSGRSYNEQYF	TGTGCCAGCAGTGGGAGGTCCTACAATGAGCAGTACTTC
TRBV5-1	TRBJ2-1	-	-	CASSLEVSSSYNEQFF	TGCGCCAGCAGCTTGGAGGTCTCCAGCTCCTACAATGAGCAGTTCTTC
TRBV20-1	TRBJ2-4	-	-	CSARDLRGGQIKAKNIQYF	TGCAGTGCTAGAGATCTCAGGGGGGGTCAGATTAAGGCCAAAAACATTCAGTACTTC
TRBV11-2	TRBJ2-7	TRBD2	few	CASSFSLAGDYEQYF	TGTGCCAGCAGCTTCTCCCTAGCGGGCGACTACGAGCAGTACTTC
TRBV28	TRBJ1-5	-	-	CATSSRQPQHF	TGTGCCACCTCATCGCGTCAGCCCCAGCATTTT
TRBV11-2	TRBJ2-4	TRBD2	few	CASSLVGLSGGITKNIQYF	TGTGCCAGCAGCTTAGTCGGACTGTCGGGGGGTATAACCAAAAACATTCAGTACTTC
TRBV12-3/TRBV12-4	TRBJ1-1	-	-	CASSGRETEAFF	TGTGCCAGCAGTGGACGGGAGACTGAAGCTTTCTTT
TRBV11-2	TRBJ2-5	TRBD2	-	CASSLGGLAGSKIQETQYF	TGTGCCAGCAGCTTAGGGGGACTAGCGGGGTCCAAGATCCAAGAGACCCAGTACTTC
TRBV10-3	TRBJ2-3	TRBD2	few	CATSERGGTDTQYF	TGTGCCACCTCAGAGCGGGGGGGAACAGATACGCAGTATTTT
TRBV7-2	TRBJ1-4	-	few	CASSRALIVANEKLFF	TGTGCCAGCTCCAGGGCGCTAATAGTAGCTAATGAAAAACTGTTTTTT
TRBV25-1	TRBJ2-5	-	-	CASKTGRGRKETQYF	TGTGCCAGCAAAACGGGCAGGGGTAGAAAAGAGACCCAGTACTTC
TRBV6-2/TRBV6-3	TRBJ2-4	-	few	CASSRRTVAKNIQYF	TGTGCCAGCAGTCGGCGCACGGTAGCCAAAAACATTCAGTACTTC
TRBV5-1	TRBJ2-3	-	few	CASSLFRSDTQYF	TGCGCCAGCAGCTTGTTTAGGTCAGATACGCAGTATTTT
TRBV18	TRBJ1-2	-	-	CASSPQENYGYTF	TGTGCCAGCTCACCACAGGAAAACTATGGCTACACCTTC
TRBV5-1	TRBJ2-5	-	-	CASSLEGGPEETQYF	TGCGCCAGCAGCTTGGAAGGGGGGCCTGAAGAGACCCAGTACTTC
TRBV12-3/TRBV12-4	TRBJ1-2	-	-	CASSLGVAANYGYTF	TGTGCCAGCAGTTTAGGTGTGGCCGCTAACTATGGCTACACCTTC
TRBV19	TRBJ2-1	-	few	CASSNSPLSHNEQFF	TGTGCCAGTAGTAACAGCCCTTTATCACACAATGAGCAGTTCTTC
TRBV27	TRBJ1-6	TRBD1	few	CASSTGQGVAPLHF	TGTGCCAGCAGTACCGGACAGGGTGTAGCACCCCTCCACTTT
TRBV12-3/TRBV12-4	TRBJ2-3	-	few	CASSLVKDTLSDTQYF	TGTGCCAGCAGTTTAGTAAAGGACACACTTTCGGATACGCAGTATTTT
TRBV7-9	TRBJ1-1	-	few	CAISEAFF	TGCGCCATTTCGGAAGCTTTCTTT
TRBV20-1	TRBJ1-5	TRBD1	many	CSADQSPGTDLNQPQHF	TGCAGTGCCGATCAATCGCCCGGGACAGATCTCAATCAGCCCCAGCATTTT
TRBV6-5	TRBJ1-1	-	-	CASSRGAGDAAFF	TGTGCCAGCAGTCGAGGGGCAGGGGACGCAGCTTTCTTT
TRBV29-1	TRBJ1-4	-	-	CSVDSGQLFF	TGCAGCGTTGATTCGGGCCAACTGTTTTTT
TRBV12-3/TRBV12-4	TRBJ2-1	TRBD2	few	CASSLRTSGGASEQFF	TGTGCCAGCAGTTTACGGACTAGCGGGGGGGCCAGTGAGCAGTTCTTC
TRBV14	TRBJ2-5	TRBD1	once	CASSAQGLEETQYF	TGTGCCAGCAGCGCACAGGGGCTCGAAGAGACCCAGTACTTC
TRBV5-1	TRBJ1-1	-	few	CASSVQGPAQAFF	TGCGCCAGCAGCGTACAGGGTCCCGCGCAAGCTTTCTTT
TRBV11-1	TRBJ2-5	-	once	CASSLSQRRAQGRGRQETQYF	TGTGCCAGCAGCTTATCCCAGAGGCGAGCCCAGGGAAGGGGACGCCAAGAGACCCAGTACTTC
TRBV6-1	TRBJ1-2	-	few	CASSEQFTGKGYYGYTF	TGTGCCAGCAGTGAGCAGTTTACAGGGAAGGGGTACTATGGCTACACCTTC
TRBV29-1	TRBJ2-1	TRBD2	many	CSVTRTSNNEQFF	TGCAGCGTGACCCGGACTAGTAACAATGAGCAGTTCTTC
TRBV5-1	TRBJ1-6	-	-	CASSFKFDSPLHF	TGCGCCAGCAGCTTTAAGTTCGATTCACCCCTCCACTTT
TRBV10-3	TRBJ1-1	TRBD1	few	CAISTSGGLNTEAFF	TGTGCCATCAGTACGTCAGGGGGCCTGAACACTGAAGCTTTCTTT
TRBV7-9	TRBJ1-4	-	-	CASSWGTFPNEKLFF	TGTGCCAGCAGCTGGGGGACATTCCCTAATGAAAAACTGTTTTTT